A selection of T cell receptor beta chains follows, all from one sample in a study of T cell responses to AZD1222 COVID-19 vaccine. Measured with immunoSEQ multiplex PCR; TCRdb has only the in-frame clones, and not every one. The profile shows 70,000 or so clones, around 86% of them singletons. The input for sequencing was peripheral blood, taken on day 0 of AZD1222 vaccination. The source of these receptors is an adult in good health. Each CDR3 is given with its conserved first and last residue. The order of the fields is D gene, V gene, J gene, clone size, CDR3 protein, CDR3 DNA. A D gene is named only where the DNA matches it firmly. Size is omitted from some rows. Given values are once, few, many or a class for expanded clones.

-	TRBV6-2/TRBV6-3	TRBJ1-2	-	CASSEGNYGYTF	TGTGCCAGCAGCGAGGGTAACTATGGCTACACCTTC
-	TRBV15	TRBJ1-2	-	CATSRDMWYGYTF	TGTGCCACCAGCAGAGATATGTGGTATGGCTACACCTTC
-	TRBV29-1	TRBJ1-1	-	CSVPEGANTEAFF	TGCAGCGTCCCCGAGGGAGCGAACACTGAAGCTTTCTTT
TRBD1	TRBV4-1	TRBJ2-3	-	CASSPGQAFTDTQYF	TGCGCCAGCAGCCCGGGACAGGCATTCACAGATACGCAGTATTTT
TRBD2	TRBV27	TRBJ2-1	-	CASGYPFGTSGLREQFF	TGTGCCAGCGGATATCCATTTGGGACTAGCGGGTTAAGGGAGCAGTTCTTC
-	TRBV30	TRBJ1-3	once	CAWRGGLSGNTIYF	TGTGCCTGGAGGGGGGGTCTCTCTGGAAACACCATATATTTT
-	TRBV4-1	TRBJ2-7	-	CASSHPTGYEQYF	TGCGCCAGCAGCCACCCAACAGGCTACGAGCAGTACTTC
-	TRBV30	TRBJ1-1	-	CASTAGSGTEAFF	TGTGCCTCGACGGCAGGGAGCGGAACTGAAGCTTTCTTT
-	TRBV30	TRBJ1-3	-	CAWSVGVGDASGNTIYF	TGTGCCTGGAGTGTTGGCGTAGGGGACGCCTCTGGAAACACCATATATTTT
-	TRBV9	TRBJ1-1	once	CASSAGRTGTEAFF	TGTGCCAGCAGCGCCGGGAGGACGGGCACTGAAGCTTTCTTT
-	TRBV3-1/TRBV3-2	TRBJ1-5	-	CASSLTAFNQPQHF	TGTGCCAGCAGCCTGACTGCTTTCAATCAGCCCCAGCATTTT
TRBD1	TRBV3-1/TRBV3-2	TRBJ1-2	-	CASSRADRGGYTF	TGTGCCAGCAGCCGAGCGGACAGGGGCGGCTACACCTTC
TRBD2	TRBV5-1	TRBJ2-2	-	CASSQNSAGGRAGELFF	TGCGCCAGCAGCCAGAATTCGGCGGGGGGCCGAGCCGGGGAGCTGTTTTTT
-	TRBV7-2	TRBJ1-6	-	CASSLMGGNNSPLHF	TGTGCCAGCAGCTTAATGGGGGGAAATAATTCACCCCTCCACTTT
-	TRBV9	TRBJ2-5	once	CASSVVGSPWETQYF	TGTGCCAGCAGCGTAGTTGGCAGTCCCTGGGAGACCCAGTACTTC
TRBD1	TRBV6-2/TRBV6-3	TRBJ1-6	-	CASSYSGQGGSPLHF	TGTGCCAGCAGTTACTCGGGACAGGGGGGTTCACCCCTCCACTTT
TRBD1	TRBV5-6	TRBJ1-2	-	CASSSGTAIYGYTF	TGTGCCAGCAGTAGCGGGACAGCTATCTATGGCTACACCTTC
-	TRBV6-5	TRBJ1-6	-	CASSRDRVNSPLHF	TGTGCCAGCAGTCGAGACAGAGTTAATTCACCCCTCCACTTT
-	TRBV6-1	TRBJ2-7	-	CASSADGYEQYF	TGTGCCAGCAGTGCAGACGGGTACGAGCAGTACTTC
-	TRBV6-2/TRBV6-3	TRBJ1-4	-	CASSYIVGAHEKLFF	TGTGCCAGCAGTTACATCGTTGGGGCGCATGAAAAACTGTTTTTT
TRBD1	TRBV5-1	TRBJ2-7	-	CASSSGQGYEQYF	TGCGCCAGCAGCTCGGGACAGGGTTACGAGCAGTACTTC
TRBD1	TRBV5-1	TRBJ1-2	-	CASSWSIDRAPYTF	TGCGCCAGCAGCTGGAGCATAGACAGGGCGCCTTACACCTTC
TRBD1	TRBV6-6	TRBJ1-2	-	CASRVQGARGYTF	TGTGCCAGCAGGGTACAGGGGGCAAGAGGCTACACCTTC
TRBD2	TRBV2	TRBJ2-7	-	CASSEALSGVYEQYF	TGTGCCAGCAGTGAAGCCCTCAGCGGGGTGTACGAGCAGTACTTC
TRBD1	TRBV13	TRBJ2-1	-	CASSWDRGLVNEQFF	TGTGCCAGCAGCTGGGACAGGGGGCTGGTGAATGAGCAGTTCTTC
-	TRBV30	TRBJ2-7	-	CAWSYRYEQYF	TGTGCCTGGAGTTATAGATACGAGCAGTACTTC
TRBD1	TRBV4-1	TRBJ1-1	-	CASSQGQGGFRVNTEAFF	TGCGCCAGCAGCCAAGGACAGGGGGGGTTTAGAGTGAACACTGAAGCTTTCTTT
-	TRBV19	TRBJ2-2	-	CASSPTGENTGELFF	TGTGCCAGTAGCCCGACGGGGGAAAACACCGGGGAGCTGTTTTTT
TRBD1	TRBV4-1	TRBJ2-2	-	CASRHVLRGLTGELFF	TGCGCCAGCAGGCACGTATTGAGGGGGCTTACCGGGGAGCTGTTTTTT
TRBD1	TRBV2	TRBJ1-2	-	CASTLEGTDPTRRSERYTF	TGTGCCAGCACCCTTGAGGGGACAGATCCTACGAGGAGATCTGAGCGCTACACCTTC
-	TRBV7-2	TRBJ2-2	-	CASSDFMGELFF	TGTGCCAGCAGCGACTTTATGGGGGAGCTGTTTTTT
-	TRBV2	TRBJ1-2	-	CATKGVRGLHGYTF	TGTGCCACGAAAGGGGTCAGGGGTCTGCATGGCTACACCTTC
-	TRBV7-2	TRBJ1-4	once	CASSLDAPDSELFF	TGTGCCAGCAGCTTAGATGCTCCGGACTCGGAACTGTTTTTT
-	TRBV6-2/TRBV6-3	TRBJ1-1	-	CASSRRINTEAFF	TGTGCCAGCAGCCGTCGTATTAACACTGAAGCTTTCTTT
-	TRBV27	TRBJ1-5	once	CASSLRGAAYQPQHF	TGTGCCAGCAGTTTACGGGGCGCAGCGTATCAGCCCCAGCATTTT
-	TRBV7-2	TRBJ2-7	once	CASSTRHGSSRTYEQYF	TGTGCCAGCAGCACCCGACACGGAAGTTCTAGGACCTACGAGCAGTACTTC
-	TRBV15	TRBJ1-2	-	CATSLSSHGYTF	TGTGCCACCAGCCTCAGTAGCCATGGCTACACCTTC
TRBD1	TRBV15	TRBJ2-3	-	CATRLGQVLDTQYF	TGTGCCACCAGATTGGGACAGGTCCTGGATACGCAGTATTTT
TRBD1	TRBV29-1	TRBJ1-1	-	CSAGQDMNTEAFF	TGCAGCGCGGGACAGGATATGAACACTGAAGCTTTCTTT
-	TRBV18	TRBJ1-5	-	CASSPFDRNDQPQHF	TGTGCCAGCTCACCCTTCGACAGGAATGATCAGCCCCAGCATTTT
-	TRBV4-1	TRBJ1-5	-	CASSLGRRQPQHF	TGCGCCAGCAGCTTAGGTAGGAGGCAGCCCCAGCATTTT
-	TRBV19	TRBJ1-2	-	CASGGNPDYGYTF	TGTGCCAGCGGTGGGAATCCGGACTATGGCTACACCTTC
-	TRBV3-1/TRBV3-2	TRBJ1-1	-	CASSEPGGYTEAFF	TGTGCCAGCAGCGAACCGGGGGGCTACACTGAAGCTTTCTTT
-	TRBV5-4	TRBJ1-2	-	CASSLGANYGYTF	TGTGCCAGCAGCTTAGGGGCGAACTATGGCTACACCTTC
-	TRBV11-1	TRBJ2-7	-	CASSFSRTYEQYF	TGTGCCAGCAGCTTCTCCAGAACCTACGAGCAGTACTTC
-	TRBV7-9	TRBJ1-1	-	CASSLSLLATEAFF	TGTGCCAGCAGCTTAAGCCTTTTGGCGACTGAAGCTTTCTTT
-	TRBV3-1/TRBV3-2	TRBJ1-6	-	CASSQDDLVTSPLHF	TGTGCCAGCAGCCAAGACGACCTCGTAACTTCACCCCTCCACTTT
TRBD2	TRBV7-2	TRBJ2-3	-	CASSLDPGLAGGPFYTQYF	TGTGCCAGCAGCTTAGATCCGGGACTAGCGGGGGGGCCGTTTTATACGCAGTATTTT
-	TRBV9	TRBJ1-3	-	CASSSEGGSGNTIYF	TGTGCCAGCAGCTCTGAAGGGGGCTCTGGAAACACCATATATTTT
TRBD1	TRBV5-6	TRBJ1-2	-	CASSLFSGTGVHFGYTF	TGTGCCAGCAGCTTGTTCTCCGGGACAGGGGTTCACTTTGGCTACACCTTC